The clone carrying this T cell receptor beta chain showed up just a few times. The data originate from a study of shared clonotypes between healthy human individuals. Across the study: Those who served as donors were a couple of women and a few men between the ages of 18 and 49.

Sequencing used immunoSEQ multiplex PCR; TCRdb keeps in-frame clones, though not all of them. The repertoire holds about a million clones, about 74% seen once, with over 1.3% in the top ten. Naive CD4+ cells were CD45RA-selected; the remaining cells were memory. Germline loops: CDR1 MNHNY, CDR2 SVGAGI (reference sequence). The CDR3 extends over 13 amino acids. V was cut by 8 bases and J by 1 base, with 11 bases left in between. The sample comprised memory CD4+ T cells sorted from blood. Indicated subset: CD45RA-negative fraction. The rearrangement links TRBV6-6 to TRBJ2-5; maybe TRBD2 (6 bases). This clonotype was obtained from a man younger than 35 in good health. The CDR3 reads CASGGMGQETQYF. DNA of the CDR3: TGTGCCAGCGGGGGGATGGGCCAAGAGACCCAGTACTTC.